A single sample is the source of the 18 T cell receptor beta chains below, sequenced in a study of OX40 agonist ivuxolimab in advanced cancers. Generated by immunoSEQ multiplex PCR, the TCRdb table keeps only in-frame clones and is missing some. The sample consists of fewer than 85,000 clones, about nine tenths of them appearing once. The material was CD4+ or CD8+ T cells sorted from blood, obtained in a trial of the OX40 agonist ivuxolimab. These receptors came from an adult with an advanced solid tumor such as melanoma, head and neck, liver or kidney cancer.

The chain has TRBV19 and TRBJ1-1, with D possibly matching TRBD1 (5 bases). There are 17 residues in the CDR3. Germline CDR1 and CDR2: LNHDA and SQIVND (reference sequence). V shed 2 bases and J shed 9 bases, with 25 bases lying between them. CDR3 nucleotide sequence: TGTGCCAGTAGTATACTCTCTTCCTCGGGACGACCCATGCAAGCTTTCTTT. Amino acids: CASSILSSSGRPMQAFF.

With respect to this clone: Compared with germline, one end of the junction differs, possibly owing to a read error. J is TRBJ2-2 and V is TRBV7-7; 8 positions agree with TRBD2. Germline V gives CDR1 SSHAT, CDR2 FNYEAQ (reference sequence). The CDR3 sequence is 17 residues long. CDR3 DNA sequence: TGTGCTAGCAGCTTGGGCCGTGGGGTAGCGGGAACCGGGGAGCTGTTTTTT. It codes for CASSLGRGVAGTGELFF.

CDR3 coding DNA: TGCGCCAGCGTCGTTGGGACAGGGAACACCGGGGAGCTGTTTTTT. Translating gives CASVVGTGNTGELFF. This chain connects TRBV5-1 to TRBJ2-2; 8 bases are shared with TRBD1. The junction had 6 bases not matched to a gene; V was cut back by 7 bases and J by 1 base. The CDR3 runs 15 residues. Germline CDR1 and CDR2: SGHRS and YFSETQ.

The chain recombines TRBV6-6 with TRBJ1-2; D might be TRBD1 (6 bases). This CDR3 is built from 13 residues. The V gene lost 7 bases and the J gene lost 4 bases, with 13 bases spanning the gap. Germline CDR1 is MNHNY and CDR2 is SVGAGI (reference sequence). This CDR3 reads CASTLRQAYGYTF. The CDR3 bases are TGTGCCAGCACCCTTCGACAGGCCTATGGCTACACCTTC.

The genes are TRBV19 and TRBJ1-4; TRBD1 matches 9 bases. CDR3 length equals 14 residues. V lost 5 bases, J lost 14 bases, and 12 bases stayed unmatched. Germline lookup yields CDR1 LNHDA and CDR2 SQIVND (reference sequence). The CDR3 loop reads CASSVTGQGSGLFF. The CDR3, as DNA: TGTGCCAGTAGTGTGACGGGACAGGGATCCGGTCTGTTTTTT.

The rearrangement joins TRBV5-6 to TRBJ2-5; 8 bases are shared with TRBD2. CDR3 length equals 16 residues. Unmatched junction bases numbered 13, after V lost 3 bases and J lost 6 bases. Looked up from germline, CDR1 is SGHDT and CDR2 is YYEEEE. CDR3 bases: TGTGCCAGCAGCTGGAAAACGCGGGGGGACGAACAGACCCAGTACTTC. It is translated as CASSWKTRGDEQTQYF.

This chain's CDR3 is CASSERQGRYNEQFF. CDR3 nucleotides: TGTGCCAGCAGTGAGAGACAGGGGCGTTACAATGAGCAGTTCTTC. The chain has TRBV2 and TRBJ2-1, with TRBD1 identical over 8 bases. The CDR3 is 15 residues long. Germline assignment: CDR1 SNHLY and CDR2 FYNNEI. V lost 3 bases to trimming and J lost 4 bases; unmatched junction nucleotides: 5.

The rearrangement links TRBV19 to TRBJ2-2; TRBD1 matches 10 bases. The V and J ends lost 6 bases and 6 bases, in that order; junction bases with no gene match: 10. The CDR3 covers 16 residues. The germline CDR1 and CDR2 sequences are LNHDA and SQIVND (reference sequence). CDR3 DNA sequence: TGTGCCAGTAGAAGTAGACCGGGACAGGGGCCCGGGGAGCTGTTTTTT. Protein product: CASRSRPGQGPGELFF.

The V call is TRBV28, the J call TRBJ1-2; 7 positions match TRBD1. V dropped 4 bases and J dropped 4; count of bases not matched to a gene: 9. The CDR3 loop spans 15 amino acids. CDR1 and CDR2 (germline): MDHEN, SYDVKM. CDR3 bases: TGTGCCAGCAGTTCCAGGACAGGAGAACGCTATGGCTACACCTTC. Amino acid sequence: CASSSRTGERYGYTF.

Here the CDR3 DNA reads TGTGCCAGCAAAACAGGGAAGGTTAGCTATGGCTACACCTTC. Its protein product is CASKTGKVSYGYTF. The chain uses TRBV6-5 and TRBJ1-2, with D possibly being TRBD1 (6 bases). CDR1 is MNHEY and CDR2 is SVGAGI in the germline V gene. The CDR3 covers 14 residues. V lost 7 bases, J lost 4 bases, and 16 bases lay in between.

The CDR3 sequence is CASSPAQGSYEQYF. The DNA of the CDR3 is TGTGCCAGCTCACCAGCTCAGGGTTCCTACGAGCAGTACTTC. This rearrangement joins TRBV18 to TRBJ2-7; D may be TRBD1 (5 bases). The CDR3 runs to 14 residues. CDR1 and CDR2 (germline): KGHSH, LQKENI. Trimming took off 2 bases at V and 1 base at J, with 9 bases between the two ends.

This clone was seen just once. J is TRBJ2-7 and V is TRBV7-9; no firm D call. Looked up from germline, CDR1 is SEHNR and CDR2 is FQNEAQ (reference sequence). Trimming took 5 bases from V and 0 from J, leaving 11 bases between them. The CDR3 runs to 14 residues. The CDR3 spells CASSHRRLSYEQYF. As DNA, the CDR3 is TGTGCCAGCAGCCACAGACGTCTCTCCTACGAGCAGTACTTC. The full variable domain, completed using reference TRBV7-9 and TRBJ2-7, is DTGVSQNPRHKITKRGQNVTFRCDPISEHNRLYWYRQTLGQGPEFLTYFQNEAQLEKSRLLSDRFSAERPKGSFSTLEIQRTEQGDSAMYLCASSHRRLSYEQYFGPGTRLTVT.

The J gene is TRBJ1-1, the V gene TRBV18, with D perhaps matching TRBD1 (6 bases). Germline assignment: CDR1 KGHSH and CDR2 LQKENI. The CDR3 contains 14 residues. V was cut by 3 bases and J by 1 base, with 9 bases left in between. The CDR3 DNA is TGTGCCAGCTCACCGCTGGGACAGAACACTGAAGCTTTCTTT. Protein: CASSPLGQNTEAFF.

V usage is TRBV29-1 and J usage is TRBJ2-1, with 8 bases lining up with TRBD2. From germline, CDR1 is SQVTM and CDR2 ANQGSEA. The CDR3 contains 14 residues. J gave up 6 bases and V 3 bases, and 7 bases lay outside the gene matches. The CDR3 bases are TGCAGCGTTGACCGCCGCGGGGGGACCAATGAGCAGTTCTTC. Amino acids: CSVDRRGGTNEQFF.

Comment on this clone: An end of the junction does not agree with germline; a read error may underlie this. CDR3 sequence reads: CASSADRSGTQYF. CDR3 coding DNA: TGTGCTAGCAGCGCTGACCGTAGCGGGACCCAGTACTTC. This rearrangement joins TRBV7-7 to TRBJ2-5, with D possibly matching TRBD2 (6 bases). Germline values: CDR1 SSHAT, CDR2 FNYEAQ (reference sequence). The CDR3 spans 13 residues.

The V gene is TRBV11-3, the J gene TRBJ2-7; TRBD2 might be the D (6 bases). This CDR3 comprises 15 residues. The germline CDR1 and CDR2 sequences are SGHNT and YENEEA. Trimming cost V 4 bases and J 4 bases, with 17 bases left between them. The CDR3 loop is CASSSLGTYGYEQYF. The CDR3 DNA sequence: TGTGCCAGCAGCTCTCTAGGGACTTACGGATACGAGCAGTACTTC.

This CDR3 reads CASSSSGRSETQYF. The CDR3 region has the DNA TGTGCCAGCAGCTCTAGCGGGAGATCAGAGACCCAGTACTTC. The chain combines TRBV7-2 with TRBJ2-5; TRBD2 matches at 10 bases. CDR3 length: 14 residues. The germline gives CDR1 SGHTA, CDR2 FQGNSA. The ends lost 4 bases at V and 4 bases at J; junction bases unmatched: 3.

The chain combines TRBV7-9 with TRBJ2-1, with D hard to call. V was cut by 1 base and J by 0 bases, with 13 bases left in between. This CDR3 is 17 amino acids long. Germline V CDR1 and CDR2: SEHNR, FQNEAQ (reference sequence). CDR3 DNA sequence: TGTGCCAGCAGCTTAGTTAGACTGTCCGACTCCTACAATGAGCAGTTCTTC. Its protein product is CASSLVRLSDSYNEQFF.